Shown below are 12 T cell receptor beta chains from a single sample sequenced in a study of blood T cell repertoires in COVID-19. Data came from immunoSEQ multiplex PCR; TCRdb stores just in-frame clones and leaves some out. The sample has approximately 270,000 clones, over 75% seen once. The material sequenced was peripheral blood. Source of these receptors: a woman in her sixties or seventies with acute or convalescent COVID-19.

As to this clone: This same CDR3 is encoded by further DNA sequences in the sample. The rearrangement joins TRBV10-3 to TRBJ2-5, with D perhaps TRBD2 (6 bases). The germline CDR1 and CDR2 sequences are ENHRY and SYGVKD. The CDR3 length is 10 residues. V dropped 8 bases and J dropped 5 bases, with 6 bases sitting between them. The CDR3 nucleotides are TGTGCCATCGGGGGGGAGACCCAGTACTTC. It is translated as CAIGGETQYF.

This clone was picked up a small number of times. V is TRBV29-1 and J is TRBJ2-3; tentative D call: TRBD2 (6 bases). Trimming shortened V by 6 bases and J by 2 bases, and 15 bases separated the two germline ends. This CDR3 spans 14 amino acids. Germline CDR1 and CDR2: SQVTM and ANQGSEA. CDR3 coding DNA: TGCAGCGTGGAATATGGGGGGTACACAGATACGCAGTATTTT. This sequence encodes CSVEYGGYTDTQYF.

V is TRBV3-1 (or the pseudogene TRBV3-2) and J is TRBJ1-3, with D uncertain. Germline loops: CDR1 LGHDT, CDR2 YNNKEL (reference sequence). V was shortened by 0 bases and J by 2 bases, with 8 bases between the two germline ends. The CDR3 spans 15 residues. This chain's CDR3 is CASSQETRAGNTIYF. CDR3 bases: TGTGCCAGCAGCCAAGAGACCCGGGCTGGAAACACCATATATTTT.

The rearrangement joins TRBV11-3 to TRBJ2-7; D is unresolved. Germline CDR1 reads SGHNT; CDR2 reads YENEEA. This CDR3 comprises 14 residues. Trimming removed 5 bases from V and 3 bases from J, with 14 bases in between. CDR3 sequence (DNA): TGTGCCAGCAGCCCTAGTGGTTCGGACTACGAGCAGTACTTC. Protein product: CASSPSGSDYEQYF.

This sequence joins TRBV30 and TRBJ1-2, with TRBD1 as a possible D gene (6 bases). Trimming cost V 2 bases and J 0 bases, with 13 bases left between them. The germline gives CDR1 GTSNPN, CDR2 SVGIG (reference sequence). The CDR3 has 15 residues. The CDR3 DNA follows: TGTGCCTGGAGTAGGGGGTTGGAGGCTAACTATGGCTACACCTTC. This gives the protein CAWSRGLEANYGYTF.

This sequence joins TRBV7-2 and TRBJ2-3, with 7 bases lining up with TRBD2. V gave up 4 bases and J gave up 6 bases; unmatched junction bases: 7. The V gene's germline CDR1 is SGHTA and CDR2 FQGNSA. The CDR3 is made up of 14 amino acids. CDR3: CASSSTSKRDTQYF. The CDR3 region has the DNA TGTGCCAGCAGCTCGACTAGCAAGCGTGATACGCAGTATTTT. Variable domain in full (rest from reference TRBV7-2 and TRBJ2-3): GAGVSQSPSNKVTEKGKDVELRCDPISGHTALYWYRQSLGQGLEFLIYFQGNSAPDKSGLPSDRFSAERTGGSVSTLTIQRTQQEDSAVYLCASSSTSKRDTQYFGPGTRLTVL.

Worth noting for this clone: Other DNA sequences in the same sample also yield this CDR3. The chain joins TRBV5-1 to TRBJ2-5, with TRBD2 matching 12 bases. CDR1 is SGHRS, CDR2 YFSETQ, per germline. This CDR3 is built from 14 residues. V was clipped by 4 bases and J by 4 bases; unmatched bases: 2. The CDR3 DNA sequence: TGCGCCAGCAGCCCGACTAGCGGGGGAGAGACCCAGTACTTC. It specifies CASSPTSGGETQYF.

This chain joins TRBV7-9 and TRBJ1-6, with 8 bases that match TRBD1. Germline V lookup: CDR1 SEHNR, CDR2 FQNEAQ (reference sequence). The ends lost 4 bases at V and 7 bases at J; junction bases unmatched: 3. This CDR3 spans 14 amino acids. Written as DNA, the CDR3 is TGTGCCAGCAGCTCGGGACAGGTCAATTCACCCCTCCACTTT. Encoded protein: CASSSGQVNSPLHF.

The chain carries TRBV6-6 and TRBJ2-3; 9 nucleotides agree with TRBD2. The trim removed 5 bases at V and 6 bases at J, leaving 6 bases unmatched. There are 14 residues in the CDR3. Germline CDR1 reads MNHNY; CDR2 reads SVGAGI (reference sequence). The CDR3 coding sequence is TGTGCCAGCAGTGCGGGGGGGGCTCGGGATACGCAGTATTTT. This translates into CASSAGGARDTQYF.

This chain joins TRBV7-3 and TRBJ1-2; 8 positions agree with TRBD1. V dropped 2 bases and J dropped 8; count of bases not matched to a gene: 4. The germline CDR1 and CDR2 sequences are SGHTA and FQGTGA. This CDR3 is 13 amino acids long. This CDR3 is CASSLGQGGGYTF. The CDR3 coding sequence is TGTGCCAGCAGCTTAGGACAGGGTGGCGGCTACACCTTC.

This sequence joins TRBV9 and TRBJ1-5; D call uncertain. CDR3 size: 13 residues. Looked up from germline, CDR1 is SGDLS and CDR2 is YYNGEE. V was trimmed by 4 bases and J by 5 bases, leaving 10 bases between them. CDR3 loop: CASSPYPDQPQHF. The CDR3 bases are TGTGCCAGCAGCCCGTACCCGGATCAGCCCCAGCATTTT. The full variable domain, rest sourced from reference TRBV9 and TRBJ1-5, is DSGVTQTPKHLITATGQRVTLRCSPRSGDLSVYWYQQSLDQGLQFLIQYYNGEERAKGNILERFSAQQFPDLHSELNLSSLELGDSALYFCASSPYPDQPQHFGDGTRLSIL.

This chain links TRBV5-5 with TRBJ2-7; D possibly corresponds to TRBD1 (6 bases). V lost 0 bases and J lost 1, with 8 bases in between. CDR1 and CDR2 from the germline V gene are SGHKS and YYEKEE (reference sequence). The CDR3 loop spans 14 amino acids. CDR3 amino acids: CASSLAGHSYEQYF. As DNA, the CDR3 is TGTGCCAGCAGCTTGGCGGGACATTCCTACGAGCAGTACTTC.